The 5 T cell receptor beta chains in this list originate from one sample, sequenced in a study of CD8 T cells in ankylosing spondylitis (dated by TCRdb to about 2017). Broad study findings and their caveats: A TCR beta motif made up of several highly homologous amino acid variants appeared to be characteristic of blood from ankylosing spondylitis patients.

Antigen specificity for these receptors is unknown. Receptor libraries were prepared by 5' RACE. The sequencer listed for this sample is Illumina HiSeq 2500. Clones were called with MiXCR by TCRdb after fastp trimmed the public reads at Q25, and only in-frame beta chains were retained. CDR3 protein sequences are deduplicated, and each keeps its most common genes and DNA. The sample records roughly 700,000 distinct CDR3 sequences, 15% to 20% of which are singletons. The ten top clones hold 15% to 20% of the sample. The sequenced sample was blood, either unsorted or a sorted T cell fraction (not recorded which). The receptors come from a male donor with ankylosing spondylitis.

This clonotype was observed a few times. V is TRBV20-1 and J is TRBJ1-1; the match to TRBD1 covers 7 bases. In germline, CDR1 is DFQATT, CDR2 SNEGSKA (reference sequence). V gave up 0 bases and J gave up 6 bases; unmatched junction bases: 4. This CDR3 comprises 13 residues. The CDR3 nucleotides read TGCAGTGCTAGAGATAGCAGGGGGGCTGAAGCTTTCTTT. Encoded protein: CSARDSRGAEAFF.

The sample holds a few counts of this clonotype. The rearrangement uses TRBV5-1 and TRBJ1-3; D remains ambiguous. The CDR3 is 14 residues long. Germline loops: CDR1 SGHRS, CDR2 YFSETQ. V was cut by 5 bases and J by 2 bases, with 11 bases left in between. CDR3 sequence (DNA): TGCGCCAGCAGTCCGGGAATAGCTGGAAACACCATATATTTT. Protein product: CASSPGIAGNTIYF.

The chain has TRBV7-8 and TRBJ2-5; 9 bases match TRBD2. This CDR3 has 17 residues. Germline trimming cut 1 base from V and 5 bases from J; bases unmatched to any gene: 11. The germline V gene encodes CDR1 SGHVS and CDR2 FQNEAQ. CDR3 protein: CASSLERSGGRVETQYF. Here the CDR3 DNA reads TGTGCCAGCAGCTTAGAACGGAGCGGGGGGCGGGTGGAGACCCAGTACTTC.

The J gene is TRBJ2-7, the V gene TRBV6-2 or TRBV6-3; 11 bases align to TRBD2. There are 14 residues in the CDR3. Per the germline V gene, CDR1 is MNHEY and CDR2 is SVGEGT. The V and J ends lost 10 bases and 6 bases, in that order; junction bases with no gene match: 11. The CDR3 region is CATGSGRARGEQYF. DNA for the CDR3: TGTGCCACCGGTAGCGGGAGGGCCAGGGGCGAGCAGTACTTC.

Only a few counts were recorded for this clonotype. The chain uses TRBV5-1 and TRBJ1-1; possibly TRBD1 for D (6 bases). The CDR3 spans 15 residues. Between the trimmed V and J ends, which lost 5 bases and 0 bases, there was a span of 14 bases. From germline, CDR1 is SGHRS and CDR2 YFSETQ. The CDR3 DNA follows: TGCGCCAGCAGTTGGGACGGACAGATGAACACTGAAGCTTTCTTT. It encodes CASSWDGQMNTEAFF.